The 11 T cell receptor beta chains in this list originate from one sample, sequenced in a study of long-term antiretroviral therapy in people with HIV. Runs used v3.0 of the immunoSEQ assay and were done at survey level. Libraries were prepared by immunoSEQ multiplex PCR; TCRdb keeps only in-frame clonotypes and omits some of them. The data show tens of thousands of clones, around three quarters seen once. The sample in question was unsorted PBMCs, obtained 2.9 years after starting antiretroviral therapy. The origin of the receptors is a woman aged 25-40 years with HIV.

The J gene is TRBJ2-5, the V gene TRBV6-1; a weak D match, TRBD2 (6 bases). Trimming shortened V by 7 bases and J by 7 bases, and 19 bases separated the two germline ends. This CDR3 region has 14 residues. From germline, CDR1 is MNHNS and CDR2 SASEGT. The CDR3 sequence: CASTPRRGIWTQYF. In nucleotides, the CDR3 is TGTGCCAGCACCCCCCGGAGGGGAATTTGGACCCAGTACTTC.

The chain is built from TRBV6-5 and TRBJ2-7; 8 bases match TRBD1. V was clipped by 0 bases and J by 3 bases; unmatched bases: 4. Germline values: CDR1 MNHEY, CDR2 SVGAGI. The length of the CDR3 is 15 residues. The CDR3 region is CASSYSLDRDYEQYF. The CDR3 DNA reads TGTGCCAGCAGTTACTCCCTGGACAGGGACTACGAGCAGTACTTC.

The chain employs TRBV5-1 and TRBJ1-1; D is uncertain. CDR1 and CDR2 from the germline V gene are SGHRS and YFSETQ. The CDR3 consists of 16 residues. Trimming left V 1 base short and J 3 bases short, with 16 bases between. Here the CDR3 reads CASSLKRAGSDTEAFF. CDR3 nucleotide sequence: TGCGCCAGCAGCTTGAAGCGGGCAGGTTCCGACACTGAAGCTTTCTTT.

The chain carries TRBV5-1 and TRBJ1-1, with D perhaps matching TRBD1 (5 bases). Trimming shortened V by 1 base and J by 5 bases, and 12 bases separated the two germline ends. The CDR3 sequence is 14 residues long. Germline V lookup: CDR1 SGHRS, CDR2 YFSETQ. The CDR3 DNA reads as TGCGCCAGCAGCTTGCCAGGGATAAGGACTGAAGCTTTCTTT. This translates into CASSLPGIRTEAFF. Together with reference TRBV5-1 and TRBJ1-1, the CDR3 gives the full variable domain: KAGVTQTPRYLIKTRGQQVTLSCSPISGHRSVSWYQQTPGQGLQFLFEYFSETQRNKGNFPGRFSGRQFSNSRSEMNVSTLELGDSALYLCASSLPGIRTEAFFGQGTRLTVV.

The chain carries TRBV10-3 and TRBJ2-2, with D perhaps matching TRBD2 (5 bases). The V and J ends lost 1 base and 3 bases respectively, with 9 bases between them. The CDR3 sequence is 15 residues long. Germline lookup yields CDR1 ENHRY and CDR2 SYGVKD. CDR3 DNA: TGTGCCATCAGTGAGTTGACCGGGGACACCGGGGAGCTGTTTTTT. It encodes CAISELTGDTGELFF.

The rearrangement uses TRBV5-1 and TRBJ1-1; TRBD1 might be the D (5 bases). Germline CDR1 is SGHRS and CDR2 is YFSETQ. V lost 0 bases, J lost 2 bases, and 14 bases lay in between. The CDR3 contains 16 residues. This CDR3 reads CASSLGGVLPNTEAFF. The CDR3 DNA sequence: TGCGCCAGCAGCTTGGGAGGGGTCCTCCCAAACACTGAAGCTTTCTTT. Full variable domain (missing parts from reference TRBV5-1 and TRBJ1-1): KAGVTQTPRYLIKTRGQQVTLSCSPISGHRSVSWYQQTPGQGLQFLFEYFSETQRNKGNFPGRFSGRQFSNSRSEMNVSTLELGDSALYLCASSLGGVLPNTEAFFGQGTRLTVV.

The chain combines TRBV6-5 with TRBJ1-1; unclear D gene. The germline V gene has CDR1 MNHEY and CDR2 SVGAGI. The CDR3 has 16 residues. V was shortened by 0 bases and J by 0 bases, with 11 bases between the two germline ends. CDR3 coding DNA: TGTGCCAGCAGTTACTCGTTTAGGTTGATGAACACTGAAGCTTTCTTT. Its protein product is CASSYSFRLMNTEAFF.

The CDR3 here is CASGAGTSGYNEQFF. Here the CDR3 DNA reads TGCGCCAGCGGGGCCGGGACTAGCGGGTACAATGAGCAGTTCTTC. The rearrangement links TRBV5-1 to TRBJ2-1; 12 nucleotides agree with TRBD2. This CDR3 contains 15 residues. The V gene end was trimmed by 7 bases and the J gene end by 4 bases; junction bases not matched to a gene: 6. Germline V gives CDR1 SGHRS, CDR2 YFSETQ.

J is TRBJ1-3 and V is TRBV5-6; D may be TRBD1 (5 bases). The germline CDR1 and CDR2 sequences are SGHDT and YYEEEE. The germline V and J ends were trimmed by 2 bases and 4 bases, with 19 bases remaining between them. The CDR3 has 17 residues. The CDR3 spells CASSFGQGIVRGNTIYF. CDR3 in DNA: TGTGCCAGCAGCTTCGGGCAGGGAATTGTTCGAGGAAACACCATATATTTT.

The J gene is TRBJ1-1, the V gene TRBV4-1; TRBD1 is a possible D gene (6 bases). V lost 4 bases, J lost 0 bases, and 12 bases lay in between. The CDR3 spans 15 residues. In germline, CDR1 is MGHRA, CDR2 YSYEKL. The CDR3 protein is CASSRGQALNTEAFF. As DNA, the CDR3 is TGCGCCAGCAGCCGGGGGCAGGCCCTGAACACTGAAGCTTTCTTT.

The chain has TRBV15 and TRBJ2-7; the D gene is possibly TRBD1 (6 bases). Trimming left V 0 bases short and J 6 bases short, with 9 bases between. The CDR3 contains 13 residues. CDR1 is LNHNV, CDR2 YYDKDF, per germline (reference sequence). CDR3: CATSRDEGGEQYF. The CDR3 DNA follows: TGTGCCACCAGCAGAGATGAAGGGGGCGAGCAGTACTTC. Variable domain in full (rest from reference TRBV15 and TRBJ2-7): DAMVIQNPRYQVTQFGKPVTLSCSQTLNHNVMYWYQQKSSQAPKLLFHYYDKDFNNEADTPDNFQSRRPNTSFCFLDIRSPGLGDTAMYLCATSRDEGGEQYFGPGTRLTVT.